The entry that follows covers one T cell receptor beta chain sequence. Antigen unknown. The data stem from a study of regulatory dendritic cells for organ transplantation. Allogeneic regulatory or mature dendritic cells were co-cultured for roughly five days with CFSE-labeled sorted T cells at 1:10. V lost 5 bases, J lost 3 bases, and 16 bases lay in between. This CDR3 contains 15 residues. Germline V gene sequence: CDR1 MNHEY, CDR2 SVGAGI. Generated by immunoSEQ multiplex PCR, the TCRdb table keeps only in-frame clones and is missing some. In the table there are about 21,000 clones, 65% to 90% of which are singletons.

The specimen was naive CD4+ T cells from blood cultured with dendritic cells. Subset given: CD45RA+ naive T cells. This chain links TRBV6-5 with TRBJ1-1, with a tentative D call TRBD1 (5 bases). The clonotype originates from a human donor in good health. The CDR3 DNA is TGTGCCAGCAGTGGACACCGGGGAGGGGACACTGAAGCTTTCTTT. It translates to CASSGHRGGDTEAFF.